This paragraph reports one T cell receptor beta chain. Via MiXCR, TCRdb re-called the 5' RACE reads, giving one row per CDR3 protein. The repertoire includes roughly 690,000 distinct CDR3 sequences, 21% of them detected once, and roughly 4.3% sits in the top ten. This record belongs to a study of identical twins. This CDR3 has 16 residues. Germline lookup yields CDR1 MNHNS and CDR2 SASEGT. V shed 5 bases and J shed 7 bases, with 20 bases lying between them. These data were likewise used in another study, on T cells expressing NK-cell markers.

This rearrangement joins TRBV6-1 to TRBJ1-4; D is ambiguous. Sequenced material: PBMCs. The clonotype originates from a woman aged 18-29 years in good health. The CDR3 protein is CASSRGTRAGGEKLFF. The DNA for the CDR3 is TGTGCCAGCAGTAGAGGTACCCGGGCCGGTGGTGAAAAACTGTTTTTT.